This T cell receptor (beta chain) comes out of a study of blood T cell repertoires in COVID-19. J was trimmed by 8 bases and V by 2 bases; bases with no gene match: 14. Germline V gene lookup returns CDR1 LGHNA and CDR2 YSLEER. This CDR3 comprises 18 residues. Per the study methods: It was from reference gene primer amplification that nucleated cell counts were estimated. The repertoire was sequenced with immunoSEQ multiplex PCR; TCRdb's copy has only in-frame clones and lacks some. The D gene and trimming were derived from the DNA, and the V and J assignments and clone size from that table. The data show about 75,000 clones, with less than 85% seen just once and less than 5.5% held by the top ten.

The chain recombines TRBV4-3 with TRBJ2-1, with 11 bases lining up with TRBD2. Sequenced input: peripheral blood. The clonotype originates from a woman of 80 years or more with active or convalescent COVID-19. CDR3 DNA sequence: TGCGCCAGCAGCCAACATCCTACTAGCGGGGGAGGGTTCTATGAGCAGTTCTTC. This codes for CASSQHPTSGGGFYEQFF.